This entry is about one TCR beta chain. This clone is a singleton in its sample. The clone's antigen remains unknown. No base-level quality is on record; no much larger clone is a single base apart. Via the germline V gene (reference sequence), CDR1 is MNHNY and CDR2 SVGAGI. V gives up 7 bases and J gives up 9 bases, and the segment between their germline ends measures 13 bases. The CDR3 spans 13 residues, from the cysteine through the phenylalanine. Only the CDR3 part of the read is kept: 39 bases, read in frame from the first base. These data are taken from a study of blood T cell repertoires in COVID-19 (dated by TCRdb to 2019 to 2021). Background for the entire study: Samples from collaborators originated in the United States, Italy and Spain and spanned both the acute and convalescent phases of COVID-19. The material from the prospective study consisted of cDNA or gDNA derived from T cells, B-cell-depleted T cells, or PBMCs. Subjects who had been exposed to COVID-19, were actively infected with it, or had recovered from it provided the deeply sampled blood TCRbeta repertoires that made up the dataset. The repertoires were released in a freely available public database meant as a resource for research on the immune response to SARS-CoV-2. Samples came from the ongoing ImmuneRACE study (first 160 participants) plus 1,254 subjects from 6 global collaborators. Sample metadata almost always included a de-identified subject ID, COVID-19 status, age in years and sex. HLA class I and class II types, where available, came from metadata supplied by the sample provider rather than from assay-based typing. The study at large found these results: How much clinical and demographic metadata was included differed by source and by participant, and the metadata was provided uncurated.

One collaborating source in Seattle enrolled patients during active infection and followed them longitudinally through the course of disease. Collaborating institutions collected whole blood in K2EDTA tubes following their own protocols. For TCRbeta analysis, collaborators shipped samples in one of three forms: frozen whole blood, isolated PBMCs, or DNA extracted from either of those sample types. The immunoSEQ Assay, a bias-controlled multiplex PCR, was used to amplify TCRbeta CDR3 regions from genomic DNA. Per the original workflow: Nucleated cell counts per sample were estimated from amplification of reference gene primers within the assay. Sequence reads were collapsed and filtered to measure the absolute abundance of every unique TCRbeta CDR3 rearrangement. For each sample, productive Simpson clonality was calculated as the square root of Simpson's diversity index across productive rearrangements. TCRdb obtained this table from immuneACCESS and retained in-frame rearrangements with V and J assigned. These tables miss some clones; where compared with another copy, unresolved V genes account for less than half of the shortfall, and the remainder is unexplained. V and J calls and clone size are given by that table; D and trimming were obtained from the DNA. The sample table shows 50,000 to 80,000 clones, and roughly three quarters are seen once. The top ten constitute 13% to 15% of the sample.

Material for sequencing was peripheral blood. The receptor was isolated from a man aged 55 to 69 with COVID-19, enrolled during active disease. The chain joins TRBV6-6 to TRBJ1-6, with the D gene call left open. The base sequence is TGTGCCAGCATCCCTCGGAGAGGTTCACCCCTCCACTTT. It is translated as CASIPRRGSPLHF.